This T cell receptor beta chain was captured by sequencing in a study of blood T cell repertoires in COVID-19. This CDR3 has 13 amino acids. CDR1 and CDR2 (germline): LNHDA, SQIVND (reference sequence). V was pared by 3 bases and J by 6 bases, with 9 bases between. Assay: immunoSEQ multiplex PCR; the TCRdb copy retains only in-frame clones and omits some. The sample contains fewer than 200,000 clones, more than 75% of which appear only once. The sample was peripheral blood. This receptor was taken from a man younger than 35 with COVID-19, enrolled during active disease. The chain uses TRBV19 and TRBJ2-1, with D maybe TRBD2 (5 bases). The CDR3 bases are TGTGCCAGTAGTATTGGGAGCCTCAATGAGCAGTTCTTC. Translated, it gives CASSIGSLNEQFF. Using reference TRBV19 and TRBJ2-1 for the parts outside the CDR3, the full variable domain is DGGITQSPKYLFRKEGQNVTLSCEQNLNHDAMYWYRQDPGQGLRLIYYSQIVNDFQKGDIAEGYSVSREKKESFPLTVTSAQKNPTAFYLCASSIGSLNEQFFGPGTRLTVL.